What follows are 6 T cell receptor beta chains derived from one specimen sequenced in a study of vaccination and CD4 T cells after COVID-19. Treatment denoted: approximately 11-day PBMC culture with coronavirus spike peptide pools or control peptides (ViraFEST assay). The Oncomine TCR Beta short-read assay was applied to DNA of cultured CD4+ T cells. In TCRdb, the PCR reads were re-called with MiXCR into one record per CDR3 protein. The sample carries around 13,000 distinct CDR3 sequences, around 70% recorded once. For these TCRs, the target antigens are not known. The sequencing here drew on CD4+ T cells from blood, cultured in vitro, taken after SARS-CoV-2 vaccination. The receptors originated from a human donor who received a COVID-19 vaccine.

The chain employs TRBV12-3 or TRBV12-4 and TRBJ2-6; D gene uncertain. The CDR3 consists of 15 residues. Trimming pared 3 bases from V and 0 bases from J, leaving 6 bases between. CDR3 in amino acids: CASSFRASGANVLTF. CDR3 DNA: TGTGCCAGCAGTTTTAGAGCCTCTGGGGCCAACGTCCTGACTTTC.

This sequence joins TRBV2 and TRBJ2-3; possible D gene TRBD2, 6 bases. The CDR3 runs to 14 residues. Looked up from germline, CDR1 is SNHLY and CDR2 is FYNNEI. The V end lost 6 bases, the J end lost 0 bases, and 10 bases lay between the germline ends. Here the CDR3 reads CASRRGLSTDTQYF. DNA for the CDR3: TGTGCCAGCAGGCGGGGCTTAAGCACAGATACGCAGTATTTT.

This rearrangement joins TRBV24-1 to TRBJ1-1; the D gene is possibly TRBD1 (5 bases). CDR1 KGHDR and CDR2 SFDVKD come from the germline V gene. The CDR3 extends over 13 amino acids. Trimming took off 7 bases at V and 5 bases at J, with 13 bases between the two ends. CDR3 bases: TGTGCCACCAGCTTAGGGGATATGACTGAAGCTTTCTTT. It codes for CATSLGDMTEAFF.

The chain recombines TRBV20-1 with TRBJ1-6; 8 nucleotides agree with TRBD1. Trimming cost V 2 bases and J 11 bases; bases outside gene matches: 5. The CDR3 contains 13 residues. Germline lookup yields CDR1 DFQATT and CDR2 SNEGSKA (reference sequence). CDR3 amino acids: CSARRQGRPPLHF. Written as DNA, the CDR3 is TGCAGTGCTAGAAGACAGGGGAGGCCACCCCTCCACTTT.

This rearrangement joins TRBV15 to TRBJ1-5; D may be TRBD1 (5 bases). Between the trimmed V and J ends, which lost 0 bases and 0 bases, there was a span of 15 bases. Germline assignment: CDR1 LNHNV and CDR2 YYDKDF (reference sequence). This CDR3 is built from 18 residues. CDR3 in amino acids: CATSRDLVGVNSNQPQHF. As DNA, the CDR3 is TGTGCCACCAGCAGAGATTTGGTGGGGGTCAATAGCAATCAGCCCCAGCATTTT.

The gene calls are TRBV2 and TRBJ1-3; D ambiguous. V lost 5 bases and J lost 0, with 8 bases in between. From germline, CDR1 is SNHLY and CDR2 FYNNEI. The CDR3 consists of 14 residues. The CDR3 DNA follows: TGTGCCAGCAGTTGGACGGTCTCTGGAAACACCATATATTTT. Its translation: CASSWTVSGNTIYF.